These 21 T cell receptor beta chains originate from one sample sequenced in a study of OX40 agonist ivuxolimab in advanced cancers. The repertoire was sequenced with immunoSEQ multiplex PCR; TCRdb's copy has only in-frame clones and lacks some. Seen here are some 60,000 clones, approximately 86% observed once, and the top ten hold about 3.9%. The source was CD4+ or CD8+ T cells sorted from blood, collected in a trial of the OX40 agonist ivuxolimab. The receptors here all came from an adult with an advanced solid tumor such as melanoma, head and neck, liver or kidney cancer.

The chain links TRBV10-3 to TRBJ1-3; D not certain. V lost 2 bases, J lost 8 bases, and 19 bases lay in between. The germline gives CDR1 ENHRY, CDR2 SYGVKD. The CDR3 contains 16 residues. DNA of the CDR3: TGTGCCATCAGTGAGAGGATCCCCTCGCTCGGAGACACCATATATTTT. It translates to CAISERIPSLGDTIYF.

The chain is built from TRBV7-2 and TRBJ2-5; D possibly uses TRBD1 or TRBD2 (6 bases each). The DNA end favors TRBJ2-7, so the J call may be wrong. This CDR3 is built from 14 residues. Germline CDR1 is SGHTA and CDR2 is FQGNSA. The CDR3 loop is CASTLGGGFYEQYF. CDR3 sequence (DNA): TGTGCCAGCACCCTAGGAGGGGGGTTCTACGAGCAGTACTTC.

J is TRBJ2-1 and V is TRBV11-3; 9 nucleotides line up with TRBD1. There are 16 residues in the CDR3. The germline CDR1 and CDR2 sequences are SGHNT and YENEEA. With V trimmed by 5 bases and J by 7 bases, 12 bases remained unmatched. The chain's CDR3 is CASSLFTGGAANEQFF. For the CDR3, the DNA is TGTGCCAGCAGCCTCTTCACAGGGGGCGCGGCTAATGAGCAGTTCTTC.

The chain uses TRBV9 and TRBJ2-1; 8 bases agree with TRBD1. The trim removed 2 bases at V and 4 bases at J, leaving 5 bases unmatched. Germline assignment: CDR1 SGDLS and CDR2 YYNGEE. This CDR3 contains 15 residues. For the CDR3, the DNA is TGTGCCAGCAGCGTGCGGACAGGGCCATACAATGAGCAGTTCTTC. Translating it yields CASSVRTGPYNEQFF.

The CDR3 DNA sequence: TGTGCCAGTAGAAATGCCGGGACACCGAACACTGAAGCTTTCTTT. It translates to CASRNAGTPNTEAFF. The rearrangement uses TRBV19 and TRBJ1-1; the D gene is possibly TRBD1 (6 bases). The CDR3 has 15 residues. Germline V gene lookup returns CDR1 LNHDA and CDR2 SQIVND (reference sequence). The ends were cut back, 6 bases at V and 1 base at J, with 15 bases in the middle. The full variable domain, in which reference TRBV19 and TRBJ1-1 provide the parts outside the CDR3, is DGGITQSPKYLFRKEGQNVTLSCEQNLNHDAMYWYRQDPGQGLRLIYYSQIVNDFQKGDIAEGYSVSREKKESFPLTVTSAQKNPTAFYLCASRNAGTPNTEAFFGQGTRLTVV.

The chain combines TRBV7-2 with TRBJ1-2; D unresolved. The CDR3 is 13 amino acids. V was trimmed by 1 base and J by 2 bases, leaving 5 bases between them. Germline CDR1 reads SGHTA; CDR2 reads FQGNSA. CDR3 coding DNA: TGTGCCAGCAGCTTAGATATCAACTATGGCTACACCTTC. As protein: CASSLDINYGYTF. The whole variable domain, filled in from reference TRBV7-2 and TRBJ1-2, reads GAGVSQSPSNKVTEKGKDVELRCDPISGHTALYWYRQSLGQGLEFLIYFQGNSAPDKSGLPSDRFSAERTGGSVSTLTIQRTQQEDSAVYLCASSLDINYGYTFGSGTRLTVV.

The chain joins TRBV9 to TRBJ2-7; D is ambiguous. This CDR3 has 14 amino acids. The germline CDR1 and CDR2 sequences are SGDLS and YYNGEE. V lost 0 bases and J lost 5, with 12 bases in between. CDR3 amino acids: CASSVGGKDHEQYF. The DNA for the CDR3 is TGTGCCAGCAGCGTAGGGGGTAAGGATCACGAGCAGTACTTC. Filled out from reference TRBV9 and TRBJ2-7, the complete variable domain reads DSGVTQTPKHLITATGQRVTLRCSPRSGDLSVYWYQQSLDQGLQFLIQYYNGEERAKGNILERFSAQQFPDLHSELNLSSLELGDSALYFCASSVGGKDHEQYFGPGTRLTVT.

The chain employs TRBV11-2 and TRBJ1-2; no firm D call. Germline V gives CDR1 SGHAT, CDR2 FQNNGV. This CDR3 spans 13 amino acids. V shed 1 base and J shed 7 bases, with 10 bases lying between them. The CDR3 spells CASSLALRAGYTF. CDR3 coding DNA: TGTGCCAGCAGCTTAGCGTTACGGGCTGGCTACACCTTC.

The V gene is TRBV25-1, the J gene TRBJ1-4; D uncertain. The CDR3 length is 15 residues. The germline V gene encodes CDR1 MGHDK and CDR2 SYGVNS. The V gene lost 2 bases and the J gene lost 6 bases, with 13 bases spanning the gap. The CDR3 sequence is CASSELQSPDEKLFF. DNA of the CDR3: TGTGCCAGCAGTGAACTGCAGTCCCCCGATGAAAAACTGTTTTTT.

This clone was picked up one time. The gene calls are TRBV29-1 and TRBJ2-1; D could derive from TRBD1 or TRBD2 (5 bases each). This CDR3 region has 13 residues. Germline CDR1 and CDR2: SQVTM and ANQGSEA. V was clipped by 6 bases and J by 8 bases, with 17 bases between them. This CDR3 is CSVLPFEGYEQFF. CDR3 nucleotide sequence: TGCAGCGTGCTCCCCTTCGAGGGGTATGAGCAGTTCTTC.

The chain links TRBV5-1 to TRBJ2-2, with 10 bases matching TRBD1. V shed 2 bases and J 6 bases; nucleotides not matched to a gene: 1. The germline gives CDR1 SGHRS, CDR2 YFSETQ. The CDR3 length is 14 residues. CDR3 coding DNA: TGCGCCAGCAGCTTCGGACAGGGGGCCGGGGAGCTGTTTTTT. Its translation is CASSFGQGAGELFF.

This clone was seen only once. This chain links TRBV6-1 with TRBJ2-1; TRBD2 agrees at 11 bases. This CDR3 region has 15 residues. The germline V gene encodes CDR1 MNHNS and CDR2 SASEGT. V was clipped by 8 bases and J by 3 bases; unmatched bases: 6. CDR3 sequence: CASLSGGALYNEQFF. Here the CDR3 DNA reads TGTGCCAGCCTTAGCGGGGGGGCGCTCTACAATGAGCAGTTCTTC.

This chain connects TRBV5-4 to TRBJ2-5; D call uncertain. The CDR3 consists of 13 residues. Germline V gene sequence: CDR1 SGHNT, CDR2 YYREEE (reference sequence). Between the trimmed V and J ends, which lost 3 bases and 5 bases, there was a span of 11 bases. The CDR3 region is CASSSRIEETQYF. CDR3 DNA: TGTGCCAGCAGCTCCCGGATCGAGGAGACCCAGTACTTC.

This chain links TRBV11-3 with TRBJ1-6; D unclear. Trimming shortened V by 4 bases and J by 7 bases, and 5 bases separated the two germline ends. Looked up from germline, CDR1 is SGHNT and CDR2 is YENEEA. This CDR3 contains 12 residues. The DNA of the CDR3 is TGTGCCAGCAGCTCCTTAAATTCACCCCTCCACTTT. Its protein is CASSSLNSPLHF.

The rearrangement joins TRBV18 to TRBJ1-5; D not resolved. V was shortened by 6 bases and J by 5 bases, with 11 bases between the two germline ends. Germline V CDR1 and CDR2: KGHSH, LQKENI. The CDR3 has 13 residues. The CDR3, as DNA: TGTGCCAGCTCGCCGACTGAACATCAGCCCCAGCATTTT. It is translated as CASSPTEHQPQHF.

This chain connects TRBV27 to TRBJ1-1, with D possibly matching TRBD1 (6 bases). The germline V gene has CDR1 MNHEY and CDR2 SMNVEV (reference sequence). V was cut by 6 bases and J by 5 bases, with 22 bases left in between. CDR3 length: 16 residues. Here the CDR3 DNA reads TGTGCCAGCAGAACGACGGGGGGGCAAAGGGGGACTGAAGCTTTCTTT. It yields the protein CASRTTGGQRGTEAFF.

The genes are TRBV25-1 and TRBJ2-3; either TRBD1 or TRBD2 may fit D (5 bases each). CDR1 MGHDK and CDR2 SYGVNS come from the germline V gene. The length of the CDR3 is 13 residues. Deletions cut 8 bases from V and 3 bases from J, with 12 bases between. The CDR3 spells CASSGTKTDTQYF. The DNA for the CDR3 is TGTGCCAGCTCCGGGACGAAAACAGATACGCAGTATTTT.

The J gene is TRBJ1-1, the V gene TRBV9; D gene ambiguous. The V end was cut by 0 bases, the J end by 3 bases, with 15 bases between. The CDR3 has 16 residues. CDR1 SGDLS and CDR2 YYNGEE come from the germline V gene. CDR3 in amino acids: CASSVEAIESYTEAFF. Here the CDR3 DNA reads TGTGCCAGCAGCGTAGAGGCAATAGAATCTTACACTGAAGCTTTCTTT.

Here the CDR3 DNA reads TGTGCCAGCAGTTTCGCAGTTACCTACGAGCAGTACTTC. Its translation: CASSFAVTYEQYF. The chain has TRBV6-6 and TRBJ2-7; no reliable D call. The CDR3 consists of 13 residues. Trimming removed 4 bases at V and 2 bases at J, with 9 bases between. Germline CDR1 reads MNHNY; CDR2 reads SVGAGI (reference sequence).

V and J are TRBV29-1 and TRBJ2-7; TRBD1 matches at 9 bases. Germline V gene lookup returns CDR1 SQVTM and CDR2 ANQGSEA. Trimming at V came to 2 bases and at J to 0 bases, leaving 2 bases not matched to a gene. The CDR3 totals 14 residues. CDR3 in DNA: TGCAGCGTTGAACGGACAGGGGCCTCCTACGAGCAGTACTTC. Its protein is CSVERTGASYEQYF.

The genes are TRBV15 and TRBJ1-5; D not certain. The V gene's germline CDR1 is LNHNV and CDR2 YYDKDF (reference sequence). The V end lost 0 bases, the J end lost 6 bases, and 9 bases lay between the germline ends. The CDR3 extends over 14 amino acids. CDR3 nucleotides: TGTGCCACCAGCAGAGAGAGGGTTGGTCAGCCCCAGCATTTT. Protein: CATSRERVGQPQHF. Variable domain in full (rest from reference TRBV15 and TRBJ1-5): DAMVIQNPRYQVTQFGKPVTLSCSQTLNHNVMYWYQQKSSQAPKLLFHYYDKDFNNEADTPDNFQSRRPNTSFCFLDIRSPGLGDTAMYLCATSRERVGQPQHFGDGTRLSIL.